The subject of this entry is one T cell receptor (beta chain). In the original workflow: Reference gene primer amplification gave nucleated cell count estimates. Here immunoSEQ multiplex PCR was the method, and the copy in TCRdb shows in-frame clones only, minus some. The DNA was the basis for D and trimming; V, J and clone size are from that table. The top ten hold 5.5% to 8% of the sample, which has about 240,000 clones, roughly nine tenths seen once. The CDR3 length is 16 residues. Germline V gene data show CDR1 as KGHDR and CDR2 as SFDVKD. V shed 4 bases, J shed 6 bases, and the junction held 2 bases outside the gene matches. This record belongs to a study of blood T cell repertoires in COVID-19. Turning to the study itself: Samples of COVID-19 (acute and convalescent) were obtained from the United States, Italy and Spain.

The specimen was peripheral blood. This TCR was sampled from a man in his sixties with acute or convalescent COVID-19. V and J are TRBV24-1 and TRBJ2-2; TRBD2 matches at 15 bases. This chain's CDR3 is CATSERTSGGAGELFF. CDR3 sequence (DNA): TGTGCCACCAGTGAACGGACTAGCGGGGGGGCCGGGGAGCTGTTTTTT.